The clone carrying this T cell receptor (beta chain) was recorded at least ten times. Its antigen is unknown. The record originates from a study of early T cells in non-severe SARS-CoV-2 infection. V was trimmed by 0 bases and J by 6 bases, leaving 4 bases between them. The CDR3 has 12 amino acids. Germline V gene sequence: CDR1 ENHRY, CDR2 SYGVKD. Unique molecular identifiers were attached to individual cDNA molecules. Each CDR3 protein is one row after TCRdb ran MiXCR on the 5' RACE reads. The sample includes tens of thousands of distinct CDR3 sequences, about 11% of them seen just once. Points from the study as a whole: A preference for anti-spike CD8 responses marked VDJdb matching, which missed private and CD4 specificities.

The clonotype comes from an adult who was a healthcare worker with PCR-confirmed SARS-CoV-2 infection or an uninfected control (not recorded which). This specimen was whole blood, taken at baseline. The rearrangement links TRBV10-3 to TRBJ2-3; D is unresolved. Here the CDR3 reads CAISESSDTQYF. CDR3 coding DNA: TGTGCCATCAGTGAGTCGTCGGATACGCAGTATTTT.